The rows below give T cell receptor beta chains drawn from one sample of a study of CD8 T cells in ankylosing spondylitis. TCRdb re-derived calls from the 5' RACE reads in MiXCR, one entry per CDR3 protein. The sample gives 290,000 or so distinct CDR3 sequences, around 21% of which show up once; about 3.5% is in the top ten. Sequenced: blood, either unsorted or a sorted T cell fraction (not recorded which). Receptors were obtained from a female donor with ankylosing spondylitis or in good health (not recorded which). Both conserved end residues are part of each CDR3. The D gene is left open where the match is weak. Some rows have no size entry. The others give once, few or many, or a class for an expanded clone.

- TRBJ1-2 TRBV5-1 - TGCGCCAGCAGCTTGGATTCGCAGGGGTCGACCTACTATGGCTACACCTTC CASSLDSQGSTYYGYTF
TRBD1 TRBJ1-1 TRBV20-1 - TGCAGTGCTAGAGTGCCTAAACAGGGGATGAACACTGAAGCTTTCTTT CSARVPKQGMNTEAFF
TRBD2 TRBJ2-2 TRBV10-3 - TGTGCCATCAGTGATCCCCAGCTAGCGGGAGTCACCGGGGAGCTGTTTTTT CAISDPQLAGVTGELFF
TRBD2 TRBJ2-1 TRBV24-1 - TGTGCCACCAGTGCCGGACTAGCGGGAGGGAACAATGAGCAGTTCTTC CATSAGLAGGNNEQFF
- TRBJ2-3 TRBV29-1 many TGCAGCGTTGAAGGCTTCGGAGGGGAAGATACGCAGTATTTT CSVEGFGGEDTQYF
- TRBJ2-1 TRBV12-3/TRBV12-4 few - CASSLNFGPVGEQFF
TRBD1 TRBJ2-1 TRBV27 few TGTGCCAGCAGTGACAGGGGATTCAATGAGCAGTTCTTC CASSDRGFNEQFF
TRBD2 TRBJ2-1 TRBV20-1 few TGCAGTGCTAGAGCCAAGGGACTAGCGGGAGGCTCCATCTACAATGAGCAGTTCTTC CSARAKGLAGGSIYNEQFF
- TRBJ2-6 TRBV25-1 - TGTGCCAGCAGTGATTGGGGAACTGGGGCCAACGTCCTGACTTTC CASSDWGTGANVLTF
- TRBJ2-7 TRBV9 - TGTGCCAGCAGCGTCGGGTCAGACGGCCCCTACGAGCAGTACTTC CASSVGSDGPYEQYF
- TRBJ1-5 TRBV27 - TGTGCCAGCTCCCTTGGCCCCGTGGGGCAGCCCCAGCATTTT CASSLGPVGQPQHF
- TRBJ1-1 TRBV27 - TGTGCCAGCGGCGTCAGGGTCGGCGCTGAAGCTTTCTTT CASGVRVGAEAFF
TRBD2 TRBJ2-1 TRBV27 once TGTGCCAGCAGTCCGCCCGGGAAAGCGGGAAGGCGTGAGCAGTTCTTC CASSPPGKAGRREQFF
- TRBJ1-5 TRBV7-8 many TGTGCCAGCAGCTTAGGTACGAGGGTACGGAATCAGCCCCAGCATTTT CASSLGTRVRNQPQHF
TRBD1 TRBJ2-1 TRBV12-3/TRBV12-4 - TGTGCCAGCAGTGAGGACAGGTTGGCCTACAATGAGCAGTTCTTC CASSEDRLAYNEQFF
TRBD1 TRBJ2-1 TRBV7-2 few TGTGCCAGCAGCTTAGGGACAGGACGTCGGGCTGAGCAGTTCTTC CASSLGTGRRAEQFF
- TRBJ1-1 TRBV14 once TGTGCCAGCAGCCGGCTGGATTTGAACACTGAAGCTTTCTTT CASSRLDLNTEAFF
TRBD1 TRBJ1-1 TRBV25-1 - TGTGCCAGCAGTGGACAGGGGATGAACACTGAAGCTTTCTTT CASSGQGMNTEAFF
TRBD1 TRBJ2-1 TRBV12-3/TRBV12-4 - TGTGCCAGCAGTCCCCCCGGGACAGGGACGGCTTACAATGAGCAGTTCTTC CASSPPGTGTAYNEQFF
- TRBJ1-1 TRBV20-1 many TGCAGTGCCACCCGCGGAAAGCCTGAAGCTTTCTTT CSATRGKPEAFF
TRBD2 TRBJ2-1 TRBV12-5 few TGTGCTAGTGGTTCAAACCCTAGCGGGAGGGCCAGCAATGAGCAGTTCTTC CASGSNPSGRASNEQFF
TRBD2 TRBJ2-3 TRBV27 few TGTGCCAGCAGTGCTAGCGGGAGATCCACAGATACGCAGTATTTT CASSASGRSTDTQYF
TRBD1 TRBJ2-7 TRBV29-1 many TGCAGCGCTTCCACCAGGACAGGATACTACGAGCAGTACTTC CSASTRTGYYEQYF
- TRBJ2-3 TRBV5-1 few TGCGCCAGCAGCTCGGACAGGAGGGAAAGAGATACGCAGTATTTT CASSSDRRERDTQYF
- TRBJ2-3 TRBV10-3 - TGTGCCATCAGTGAAATCGACTACCTTAGCACAGATACGCAGTATTTT CAISEIDYLSTDTQYF